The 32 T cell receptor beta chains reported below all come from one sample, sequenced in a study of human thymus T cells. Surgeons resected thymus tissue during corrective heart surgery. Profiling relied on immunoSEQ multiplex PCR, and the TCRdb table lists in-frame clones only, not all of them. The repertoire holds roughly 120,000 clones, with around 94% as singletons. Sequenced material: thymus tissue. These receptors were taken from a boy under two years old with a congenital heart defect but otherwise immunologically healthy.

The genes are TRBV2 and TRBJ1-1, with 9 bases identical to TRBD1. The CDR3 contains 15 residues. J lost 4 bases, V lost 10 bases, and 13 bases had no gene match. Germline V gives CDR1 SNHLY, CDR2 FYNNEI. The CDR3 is CANFAFGTGCTEAFF. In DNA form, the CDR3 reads TGTGCCAACTTCGCCTTTGGGACAGGGTGCACTGAAGCTTTCTTT.

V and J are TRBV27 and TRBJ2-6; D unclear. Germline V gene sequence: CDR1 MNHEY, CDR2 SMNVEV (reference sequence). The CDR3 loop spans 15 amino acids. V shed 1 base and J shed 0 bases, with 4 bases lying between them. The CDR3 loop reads CASSLYYSGANVLTF. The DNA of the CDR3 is TGTGCCAGCAGTTTATATTACTCTGGGGCCAACGTCCTGACTTTC. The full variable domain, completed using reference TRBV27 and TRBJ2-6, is EAQVTQNPRYLITVTGKKLTVTCSQNMNHEYMSWYRQDPGLGLRQIYYSMNVEVTDKGDVPEGYKVSRKEKRNFPLILESPSPNQTSLYFCASSLYYSGANVLTFGAGSRLTVL.

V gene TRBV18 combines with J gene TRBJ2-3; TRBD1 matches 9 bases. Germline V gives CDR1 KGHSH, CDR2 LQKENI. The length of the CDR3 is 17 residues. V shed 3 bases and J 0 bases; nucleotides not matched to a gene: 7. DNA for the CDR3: TGTGCCAGCTCACCCCGGTCACAGGGGGCAAGCACAGATACGCAGTATTTT. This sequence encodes CASSPRSQGASTDTQYF.

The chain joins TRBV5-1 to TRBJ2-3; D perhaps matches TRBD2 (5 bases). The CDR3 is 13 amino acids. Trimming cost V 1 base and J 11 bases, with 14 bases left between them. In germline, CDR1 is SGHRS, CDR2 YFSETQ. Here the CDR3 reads CASSLNSPEGQYF. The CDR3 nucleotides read TGCGCCAGCAGCTTGAACTCCCCAGAGGGGCAGTATTTT. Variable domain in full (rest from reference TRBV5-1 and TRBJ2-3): KAGVTQTPRYLIKTRGQQVTLSCSPISGHRSVSWYQQTPGQGLQFLFEYFSETQRNKGNFPGRFSGRQFSNSRSEMNVSTLELGDSALYLCASSLNSPEGQYFGPGTRLTVL.

CDR3 amino acids: CASSLGGEKLFF. CDR3 sequence (DNA): TGTGCCAGCAGCTTGGGTGGAGAAAAACTGTTTTTT. The chain combines TRBV11-3 with TRBJ1-4; D gene unclear. Germline CDR1 and CDR2: SGHNT and YENEEA. The ends were cut back, 3 bases at V and 8 bases at J, with 7 bases in the middle. This CDR3 is 12 amino acids long. The full variable domain, in which reference TRBV11-3 and TRBJ1-4 provide the parts outside the CDR3, is EAGVVQSPRYKIIEKKQPVAFWCNPISGHNTLYWYLQNLGQGPELLIRYENEEAVDDSQLPKDRFSAERLKGVDSTLKIQPAELGDSAVYLCASSLGGEKLFFGSGTQLSVL.

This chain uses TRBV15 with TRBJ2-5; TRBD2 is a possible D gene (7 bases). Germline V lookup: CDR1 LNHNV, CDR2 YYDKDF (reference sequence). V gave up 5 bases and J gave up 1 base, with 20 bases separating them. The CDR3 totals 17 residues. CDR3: CATSPQDQAGAQETQYF. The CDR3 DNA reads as TGTGCCACCAGCCCCCAAGATCAGGCGGGGGCCCAAGAGACCCAGTACTTC.

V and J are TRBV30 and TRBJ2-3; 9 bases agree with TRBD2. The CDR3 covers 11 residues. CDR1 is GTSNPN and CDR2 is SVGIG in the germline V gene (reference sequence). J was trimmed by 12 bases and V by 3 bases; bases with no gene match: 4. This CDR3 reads CAWRSGGPQYF. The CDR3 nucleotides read TGTGCCTGGAGAAGCGGGGGGCCTCAGTATTTT.

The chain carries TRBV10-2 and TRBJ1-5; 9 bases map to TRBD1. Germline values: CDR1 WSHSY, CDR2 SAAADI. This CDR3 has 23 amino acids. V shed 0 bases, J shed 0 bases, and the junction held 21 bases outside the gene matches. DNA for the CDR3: TGCGCCAGCAGTGAGTCCGGAACAAACAGGGGGCGACTTCCCATTAGTAGCAATCAGCCCCAGCATTTT. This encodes CASSESGTNRGRLPISSNQPQHF.

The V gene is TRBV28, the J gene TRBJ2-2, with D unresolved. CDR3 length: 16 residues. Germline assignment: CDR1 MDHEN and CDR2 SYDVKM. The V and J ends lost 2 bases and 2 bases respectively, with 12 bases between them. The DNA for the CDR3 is TGTGCCAGCAGTTTAAGTAGGACCCGTAACACCGGGGAGCTGTTTTTT. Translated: CASSLSRTRNTGELFF.

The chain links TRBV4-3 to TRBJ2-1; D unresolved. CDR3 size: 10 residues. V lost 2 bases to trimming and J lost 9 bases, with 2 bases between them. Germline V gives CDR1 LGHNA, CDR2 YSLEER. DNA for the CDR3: TGCGCCAGCAGCCAATGTGAGCAGTTCTTC. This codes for CASSQCEQFF.

CDR3 loop: CASSYRGQNTEAFF. DNA for the CDR3: TGTGCCAGCAGCTATAGGGGGCAGAACACTGAAGCTTTCTTT. The J gene is TRBJ1-1, the V gene TRBV7-8; 7 nucleotides align to TRBD1. CDR1 and CDR2 (germline): SGHVS, FQNEAQ. The CDR3 consists of 14 residues. V lost 4 bases and J lost 1; bases outside the gene matches: 3.

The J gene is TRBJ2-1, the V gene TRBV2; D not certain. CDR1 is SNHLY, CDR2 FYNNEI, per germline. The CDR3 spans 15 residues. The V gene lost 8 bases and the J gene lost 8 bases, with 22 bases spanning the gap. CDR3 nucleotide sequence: TGTGCCAGCGAGCGAACCCCCTTCTTTCAGGATGAGCAGTTCTTC. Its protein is CASERTPFFQDEQFF.

In nucleotides, the CDR3 is TGTGCCACCGCGACAGGGATTAGCAATCAGCCCCAGCATTTT. Amino acids: CATATGISNQPQHF. The rearrangement uses TRBV19 and TRBJ1-5; TRBD1 agrees at 7 bases. CDR1 is LNHDA and CDR2 is SQIVND in the germline V gene (reference sequence). The CDR3 loop spans 14 amino acids. J lost 0 bases, V lost 10 bases, and 6 bases had no gene match.

The CDR3 coding sequence is TGTGCCAGCAGTTTCCAAGGGGGTGACAGACCGTTAGCCAAAAACATTCAGTACTTC. This sequence encodes CASSFQGGDRPLAKNIQYF. The chain is built from TRBV7-8 and TRBJ2-4; tentative D call: TRBD1 (6 bases). With 6 bases removed from V and 0 bases from J, the gap between germline ends came to 24 bases. Germline V gene data show CDR1 as SGHVS and CDR2 as FQNEAQ. This CDR3 has 19 residues.

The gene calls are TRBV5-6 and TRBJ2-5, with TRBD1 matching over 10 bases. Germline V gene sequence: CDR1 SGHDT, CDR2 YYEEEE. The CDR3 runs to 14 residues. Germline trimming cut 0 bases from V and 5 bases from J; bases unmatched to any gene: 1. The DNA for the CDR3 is TGTGCCAGCAGCTTGGGGACAGGGGGGGAGACCCAGTACTTC. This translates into CASSLGTGGETQYF.

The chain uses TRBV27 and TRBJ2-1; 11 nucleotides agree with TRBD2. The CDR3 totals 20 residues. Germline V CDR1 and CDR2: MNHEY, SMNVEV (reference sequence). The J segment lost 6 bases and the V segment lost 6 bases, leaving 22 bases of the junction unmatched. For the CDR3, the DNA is TGTGCCAGCAGCCTCCTCGGTAGCGGGGGGGCCTCTAGGATTGGCAATGAGCAGTTCTTC. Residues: CASSLLGSGGASRIGNEQFF.

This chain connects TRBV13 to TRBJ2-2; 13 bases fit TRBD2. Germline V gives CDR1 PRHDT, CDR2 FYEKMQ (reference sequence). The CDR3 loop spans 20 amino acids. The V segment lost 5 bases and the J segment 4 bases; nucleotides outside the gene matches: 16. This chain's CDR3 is CASSPEGLAGLHEVTGELFF. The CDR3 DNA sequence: TGTGCCAGCAGCCCCGAGGGACTAGCGGGGTTGCACGAGGTCACCGGGGAGCTGTTTTTT. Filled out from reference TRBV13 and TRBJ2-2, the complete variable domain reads AAGVIQSPRHLIKEKRETATLKCYPIPRHDTVYWYQQGPGQDPQFLISFYEKMQSDKGSIPDRFSAQQFSDYHSELNMSSLELGDSALYFCASSPEGLAGLHEVTGELFFGEGSRLTVL.

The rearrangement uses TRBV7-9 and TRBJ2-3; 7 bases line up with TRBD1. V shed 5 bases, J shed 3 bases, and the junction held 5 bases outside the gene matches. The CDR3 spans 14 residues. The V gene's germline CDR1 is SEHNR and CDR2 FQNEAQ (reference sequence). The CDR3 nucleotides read TGTGCCAGCAGCGCCGGGACAGTTACAGATACGCAGTATTTT. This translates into CASSAGTVTDTQYF.

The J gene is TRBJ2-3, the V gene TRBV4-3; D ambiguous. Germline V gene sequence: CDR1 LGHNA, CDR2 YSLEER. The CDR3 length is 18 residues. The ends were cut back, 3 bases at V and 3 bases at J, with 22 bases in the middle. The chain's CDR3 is CASSHDKDSPGGTDTQYF. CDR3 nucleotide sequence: TGCGCCAGCAGCCACGATAAAGACTCCCCCGGTGGAACAGATACGCAGTATTTT.

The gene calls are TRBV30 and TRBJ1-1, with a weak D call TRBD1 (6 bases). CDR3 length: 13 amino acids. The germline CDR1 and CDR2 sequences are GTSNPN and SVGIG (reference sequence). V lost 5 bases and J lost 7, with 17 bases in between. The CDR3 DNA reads TGTGCCTGGCTCTTGAGGGGGGCAAATGAAGCTTTCTTT. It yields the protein CAWLLRGANEAFF.

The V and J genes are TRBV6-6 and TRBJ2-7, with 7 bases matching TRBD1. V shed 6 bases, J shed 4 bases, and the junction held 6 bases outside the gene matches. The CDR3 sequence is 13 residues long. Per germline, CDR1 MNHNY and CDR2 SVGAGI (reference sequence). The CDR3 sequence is CASSASDRYEQYF. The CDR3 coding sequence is TGTGCCAGCAGCGCCTCGGACAGGTACGAGCAGTACTTC.

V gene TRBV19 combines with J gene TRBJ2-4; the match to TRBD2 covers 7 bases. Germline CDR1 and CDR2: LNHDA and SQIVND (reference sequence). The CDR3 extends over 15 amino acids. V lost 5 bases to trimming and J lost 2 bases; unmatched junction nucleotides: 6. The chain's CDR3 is CASSPQGGPKNIQYF. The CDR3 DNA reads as TGTGCCAGTAGTCCGCAGGGAGGGCCCAAAAACATTCAGTACTTC.

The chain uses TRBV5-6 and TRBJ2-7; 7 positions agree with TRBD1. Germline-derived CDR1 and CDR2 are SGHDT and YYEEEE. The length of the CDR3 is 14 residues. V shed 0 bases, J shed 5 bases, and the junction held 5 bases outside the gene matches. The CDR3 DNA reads TGTGCCAGCAGCTTGGAGGGGGCGAGTAACGAGCAGTACTTC. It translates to CASSLEGASNEQYF.

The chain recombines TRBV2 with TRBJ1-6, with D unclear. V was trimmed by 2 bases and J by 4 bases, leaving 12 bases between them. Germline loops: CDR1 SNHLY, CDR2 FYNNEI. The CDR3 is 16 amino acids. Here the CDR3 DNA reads TGTGCCAGCAGTGAAACACAGTCTGGTTATAATTCACCCCTCCACTTT. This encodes CASSETQSGYNSPLHF.

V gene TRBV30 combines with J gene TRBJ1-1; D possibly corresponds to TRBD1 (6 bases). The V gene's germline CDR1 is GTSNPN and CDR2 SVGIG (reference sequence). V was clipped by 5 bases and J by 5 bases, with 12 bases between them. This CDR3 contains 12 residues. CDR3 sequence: CAWGTGRTEAFF. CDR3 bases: TGTGCCTGGGGAACAGGGCGGACTGAAGCTTTCTTT.

The CDR3 here is CASSQTAGEGDTQYF. The CDR3 region has the DNA TGCGCCAGCAGCCAAACCGCCGGTGAGGGGGATACGCAGTATTTT. J is TRBJ2-3 and V is TRBV4-1, with D perhaps assigned TRBD1 or TRBD2 (5 bases each). CDR1 MGHRA and CDR2 YSYEKL come from the germline V gene. CDR3 length: 15 residues. Trimming removed 2 bases at V and 6 bases at J, with 15 bases between.

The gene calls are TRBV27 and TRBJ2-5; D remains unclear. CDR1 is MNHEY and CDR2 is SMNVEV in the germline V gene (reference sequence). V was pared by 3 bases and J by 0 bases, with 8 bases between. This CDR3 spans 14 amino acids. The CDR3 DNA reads TGTGCCAGCAGTTTTCGGGCTTACCAAGAGACCCAGTACTTC. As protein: CASSFRAYQETQYF.

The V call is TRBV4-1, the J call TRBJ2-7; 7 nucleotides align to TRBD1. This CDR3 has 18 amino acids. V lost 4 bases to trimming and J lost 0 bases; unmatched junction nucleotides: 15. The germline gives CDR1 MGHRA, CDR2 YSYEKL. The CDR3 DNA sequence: TGCGCCAGCAGCCCAGCACTTGACTGGGACAGACTCTCCTACGAGCAGTACTTC. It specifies CASSPALDWDRLSYEQYF.

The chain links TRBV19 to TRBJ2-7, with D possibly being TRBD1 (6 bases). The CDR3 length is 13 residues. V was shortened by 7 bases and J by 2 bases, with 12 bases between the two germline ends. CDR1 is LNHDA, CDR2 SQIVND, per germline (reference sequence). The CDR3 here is CASNRDTAYEQYF. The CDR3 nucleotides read TGTGCCAGTAACAGGGACACAGCCTACGAGCAGTACTTC.

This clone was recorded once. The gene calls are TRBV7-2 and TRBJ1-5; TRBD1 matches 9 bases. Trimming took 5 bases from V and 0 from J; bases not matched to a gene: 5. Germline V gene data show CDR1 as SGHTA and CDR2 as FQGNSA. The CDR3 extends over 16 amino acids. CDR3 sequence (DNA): TGTGCCAGCAGCGCGAGGGGACAGGGTAGCAATCAGCCCCAGCATTTT. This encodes CASSARGQGSNQPQHF.

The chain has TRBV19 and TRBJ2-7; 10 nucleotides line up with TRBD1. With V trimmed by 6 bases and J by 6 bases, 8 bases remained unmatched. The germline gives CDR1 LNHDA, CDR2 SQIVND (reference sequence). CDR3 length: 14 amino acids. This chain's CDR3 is CASRSGTGATEQYF. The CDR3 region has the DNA TGTGCCAGTAGATCCGGGACAGGGGCTACCGAGCAGTACTTC.

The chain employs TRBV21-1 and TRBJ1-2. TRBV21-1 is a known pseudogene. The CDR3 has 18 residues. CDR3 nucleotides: TGTGCCAGCAGCAAAAAGGGGGGGACAGCGCTAAGTGGCTATGGCTACACCTTC. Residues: CASSKKGGTALSGYGYTF.